Below are 16 T cell receptor beta chains sequenced from a single sample in a study of tumor-infiltrating lymphocytes in primary liver carcinoma. The source material, roughly 18-30 mg of unsorted bulk tissue, was used to co-extract RNA and DNA. Starting material of 400 to 600 ng total RNA yielded TCR beta cDNA via a constant-region primer. Sequencing libraries for TCR beta derived from three nested multiplex PCR rounds that used slightly modified ARM-PCR. Forward primers for TRBV1-TRBV30 and a C-beta reverse primer served the first two PCR rounds, at 10 cycles each. TCRdb reprocessed the multiplex PCR reads with MiXCR, giving one entry per CDR3 protein. The sample shows about 99,000 distinct CDR3 sequences, almost 70% of them seen only once. The sequenced sample consisted of liver tumor tissue from sampling region 5. As to subset: tumor region T5, tumor centre. The receptor set was obtained from a woman in her sixties or seventies with primary liver carcinoma and hepatitis B virus infection.

The chain couples TRBV11-2 to TRBJ2-1; 9 nucleotides agree with TRBD1. J lost 13 bases, V lost 2 bases, and 18 bases had no gene match. CDR1 is SGHAT and CDR2 is FQNNGV in the germline V gene. The CDR3 covers 17 residues. In DNA form, the CDR3 reads TGTGCCAGCAGCTTAACCCACGGACAGGGGTGCGGGGGTGAACAGTTCTTC. It specifies CASSLTHGQGCGGEQFF.

The V call is TRBV5-1, the J call TRBJ1-5; D unresolved. Per the germline V gene, CDR1 is SGHRS and CDR2 is YFSETQ. The V end lost 1 base, the J end lost 6 bases, and 14 bases lay between the germline ends. The CDR3 is 15 residues long. The CDR3, as DNA: TGCGCCAGCAGCTTGAGCCCCTCCCGGGGTCAGCCCCAGCATTTT. This codes for CASSLSPSRGQPQHF.

Concerning this clonotype itself: A read error may produce the germline difference seen at one junction end. The V call is TRBV11-3, the J call TRBJ2-7; a weak D match, TRBD1 (6 bases). This CDR3 comprises 15 residues. Germline CDR1 SGHNT, CDR2 YENEEA. The CDR3 sequence: CASSLGAGESHEEYF. The CDR3 DNA reads TGTGCTAGCAGCTTAGGTGCAGGGGAATCCCACGAGGAGTACTTC.

This clonotype was counted a single time. The V gene is TRBV6-1, the J gene TRBJ2-3; D perhaps matches TRBD2 (5 bases). Between the trimmed V and J ends, which lost 0 bases and 4 bases, there was a span of 14 bases. The germline gives CDR1 MNHNS, CDR2 SASEGT. The CDR3 covers 16 residues. The CDR3: CASSEALTQEADTQYF. The DNA for the CDR3 is TGTGCCAGCAGTGAAGCGTTGACTCAGGAGGCAGATACGCAGTATTTT.

As to this clonotype: This may be a read error: a much more frequent sequence differs by one nucleotide. The CDR3 here is CASSMVETQYF. The CDR3 DNA is TGCGCCAGCAGCATGGTAGAAACGCAGTATTTT. This rearrangement joins TRBV5-1 to TRBJ2-3, with D unclear. V was cut by 4 bases and J by 9 bases, with 9 bases left in between. CDR3 length: 11 amino acids. Germline V gene lookup returns CDR1 SGHRS and CDR2 YFSETQ.

A word on this clonotype: One base away lies a much larger clone, so this may be a sequencing read error. The chain is built from TRBV5-6 and TRBJ1-2; 7 bases fit TRBD1. The CDR3 covers 16 residues. J gave up 3 bases and V 4 bases, and 12 bases lay outside the gene matches. Germline CDR1 and CDR2: SGHDT and YYEEEE. The CDR3 nucleotides are TGTGCCAGCAGCGCCTCCGGGACAGTGCTAGACTATGGCTACACCTTC. Translating it yields CASSASGTVLDYGYTF.

On this clonotype: Just one base apart from a much larger clone, this may be a read error. The conserved phenylalanine or tryptophan is not found at the CDR3 terminus, so this likely reflects a read error. The chain employs TRBV6-5 and TRBJ1-5; D unclear. CDR1 MNHEY and CDR2 SVGAGI come from the germline V gene. V was cut by 4 bases and J by 3 bases, with 7 bases left in between. The CDR3 is made up of 13 amino acids. The CDR3 sequence: CASSSGVNQPQHS. DNA of the CDR3: TGTGCCAGCAGTTCCGGCGTCAATCAGCCCCAGCATTCT.

On this clonotype itself: A much larger clone is a single base away; this may be a read error. The final CDR3 position lacks the conserved phenylalanine or tryptophan, pointing to a likely read error. The CDR3 region is CASRNSGRVHNEQFL. The CDR3 nucleotides read TGTGCCAGCAGAAACAGCGGGAGGGTCCACAATGAGCAGTTCCTC. The chain is built from TRBV6-2 or TRBV6-3 and TRBJ2-1, with 10 nucleotides matching TRBD2. The germline CDR1 and CDR2 sequences are MNHEY and SVGEGT. V lost 6 bases, J lost 5 bases, and 7 bases stayed unmatched. The CDR3 length is 15 residues.

Turning to this clonotype: A much more abundant neighbour one base away suggests this may be a read error. The CDR3 loop is CASSATGRSTEAFF. As DNA, the CDR3 is TGTGCCAGCAGCGCGACAGGGAGGAGCACTGAAGCTTTCTTT. The chain uses TRBV12-3 or TRBV12-4 and TRBJ1-1, with 7 bases fitting TRBD1. The CDR3 covers 14 residues. Trimming removed 6 bases from V and 4 bases from J; junction bases left unmatched: 8.

A remark on this clonotype: One end of the junction varies from germline; a read error may be responsible. This chain joins TRBV7-9 and TRBJ1-1; D uncertain. The germline CDR1 and CDR2 sequences are SEHNR and FQNEAQ (reference sequence). The CDR3 sequence is 12 residues long. In nucleotides, the CDR3 is TGTGCCAGCAGCTTCCCGGACTGTGAAACTTTCTTT. As protein: CASSFPDCETFF.

This clonotype came up many times. V usage is TRBV4-2 and J usage is TRBJ2-7; 10 positions agree with TRBD2. Trimming removed 4 bases from V and 4 bases from J; junction bases left unmatched: 7. The CDR3 totals 15 residues. The germline CDR1 and CDR2 sequences are LGHNA and YNFKEQ. CDR3 nucleotides: TGTGCCAGCAGCCGCGGGACTAGCGTAGAATACGAGCAGTACTTC. Protein: CASSRGTSVEYEQYF.

Of note for this clonotype: At one end the junction does not follow the germline gene, possibly because of a read error. The V call is TRBV30, the J call TRBJ2-3; 8 nucleotides agree with TRBD1. This CDR3 comprises 13 residues. Germline V gene data show CDR1 as GTSNPN and CDR2 as SVGIG (reference sequence). CDR3 loop: CARSARGPGTQYF. CDR3 in DNA: TGTGCCCGGAGTGCCAGGGGGCCAGGTACGCAGTATTTT.

This clonotype came up many times. The genes are TRBV6-5 and TRBJ1-2; tentative D call: TRBD1 (6 bases). V lost 8 bases and J lost 6, with 10 bases in between. Looked up from germline, CDR1 is MNHEY and CDR2 is SVGAGI. This CDR3 has 11 residues. Here the CDR3 DNA reads TGTGCCAGCTCCAACAGGGATGGCTACACCTTC. Amino acids: CASSNRDGYTF.

A remark on this clonotype: Likely a read error: the CDR3 ends without its conserved phenylalanine or tryptophan. V usage is TRBV11-2 and J usage is TRBJ1-2; 7 nucleotides line up with TRBD1. This CDR3 spans 14 amino acids. Germline loops: CDR1 SGHAT, CDR2 FQNNGV. CDR3 amino acids: CARSLNRGFYGYTI. In DNA, the CDR3 is TGTGCAAGGAGCTTAAACAGGGGATTCTATGGCTACACCATC.

This clonotype has only a few counts. This chain links TRBV19 with TRBJ2-6, with D possibly matching TRBD1 (6 bases). The CDR3 runs to 15 residues. Germline CDR1 is LNHDA and CDR2 is SQIVND (reference sequence). Deletions cut 10 bases from V and 4 bases from J, with 17 bases between. CDR3 loop: CATRRGTGGANVLTF. The CDR3 DNA reads TGTGCCACCCGCAGGGGAACAGGAGGGGCCAACGTCCTGACTTTC.

Concerning this clonotype itself: Because the CDR3 is missing its conserved closing phenylalanine or tryptophan, this is likely a read error. The rearrangement uses TRBV11-2 and TRBJ2-2; a possible D gene is TRBD1 (6 bases). The CDR3 is 17 residues long. CDR1 SGHAT and CDR2 FQNNGV come from the germline V gene. CDR3 coding DNA: TGTACCAGCAGCTTACAGGTGACAGGCTTGAACACAGGGGAGCTGTTTATT. It yields the protein CTSSLQVTGLNTGELFI.